These 26 T cell receptor beta chains were all obtained from the same sample, sequenced in a study of T-cell reconstitution after alpha-beta-depleted transplantation in children (dated by TCRdb to 2016 to 2017). Receptor amplification or capture employed PCR. Instrument on record: Illumina HiSeq 2500. Molecular barcoding was employed in the preparation of TCR libraries, with unique molecular identifiers being used to normalize TCRbeta repertoire quantification. TCRdb cleaned the public reads at Q25 with fastp, built clones with MiXCR and kept in-frame beta chains. Each CDR3 protein appears once, grouped with its most common genes and DNA. Recorded for this sample are some 300,000 distinct CDR3 sequences; about 9.4% of them occurred a single time. The top ten clones comprise around 2.4% of the sample. This material consisted of PBMCs from the stem cell graft donor, taken from the stem cell graft. These receptors all stem from a human donor who donated a stem cell graft to a child with acute lymphoblastic leukemia.

This clonotype has a count of ten or more. The chain combines TRBV19 with TRBJ2-1; D gene uncertain. Germline loops: CDR1 LNHDA, CDR2 SQIVND (reference sequence). The CDR3 sequence is 13 residues long. The germline V and J ends were trimmed by 3 bases and 7 bases, with 10 bases remaining between them. CDR3 nucleotide sequence: TGTGCCAGTAGTATCCGCGGTTATAATGAGCAGTTCTTC. This sequence encodes CASSIRGYNEQFF.

The sample holds a few counts of this clonotype. This chain joins TRBV12-3 or TRBV12-4 and TRBJ2-7, with TRBD1 matching 8 bases. Trimming at V came to 3 bases and at J to 3 bases, leaving 7 bases not matched to a gene. The CDR3 runs 15 residues. The chain's CDR3 is CASSLGQGAIYEQYF. The DNA of the CDR3 is TGTGCCAGCAGTTTGGGTCAGGGGGCGATCTACGAGCAGTACTTC.

This clonotype has more than one count but fewer than ten. The chain combines TRBV4-2 with TRBJ1-5; a weak D match, TRBD1 (5 bases). Germline V CDR1 and CDR2: LGHNA, YNFKEQ. This CDR3 comprises 16 residues. V was pared by 0 bases and J by 7 bases, with 16 bases between. CDR3 nucleotides: TGTGCCAGCAGCCAAGAGGGGTCAAGGGCAGGGCAGCCCCAGCATTTT. This sequence encodes CASSQEGSRAGQPQHF.

This clonotype was detected only a few times. This chain connects TRBV19 to TRBJ2-7, with D unresolved. Trimming pared 1 base from V and 7 bases from J, leaving 11 bases between. The CDR3 length is 13 residues. The germline V gene has CDR1 LNHDA and CDR2 SQIVND (reference sequence). The CDR3 region is CASSIGEPLEQYF. The CDR3, as DNA: TGTGCCAGTAGTATAGGTGAGCCGCTGGAGCAGTACTTC.

This clonotype was detected only a few times. The chain recombines TRBV15 with TRBJ2-1; 16 bases map to TRBD2. The V segment lost 3 bases and the J segment 7 bases; nucleotides outside the gene matches: 6. The CDR3 consists of 17 residues. Germline V gene data show CDR1 as LNHNV and CDR2 as YYDKDF (reference sequence). The CDR3 region is CATSRSPGLAGGNEQFF. The CDR3 nucleotides read TGTGCCACCAGCAGGTCCCCGGGACTAGCGGGGGGGAATGAGCAGTTCTTC.

This clonotype was detected only a few times. The chain links TRBV9 to TRBJ2-1; D is undetermined. Per germline, CDR1 SGDLS and CDR2 YYNGEE. The CDR3 contains 14 residues. V gave up 3 bases and J gave up 0 bases, with 7 bases separating them. CDR3: CASSATGSYNEQFF. Here the CDR3 DNA reads TGTGCCAGCAGCGCTACGGGCTCCTACAATGAGCAGTTCTTC.

This clonotype was picked up a small number of times. This chain connects TRBV29-1 to TRBJ2-7; 10 bases are shared with TRBD2. The trim removed 4 bases at V and 2 bases at J, leaving 2 bases unmatched. Germline CDR1 reads SQVTM; CDR2 reads ANQGSEA. The CDR3 consists of 13 residues. In DNA, the CDR3 is TGCAGCGTTGTACTAGCGGGAACCTACGAGCAGTACTTC. Translating it yields CSVVLAGTYEQYF.

This clonotype was seen repeatedly, ten times or more. J is TRBJ2-3 and V is TRBV27; maybe TRBD1 (6 bases). Deletions cut 4 bases from V and 4 bases from J, with 15 bases between. This CDR3 contains 15 residues. The germline V gene encodes CDR1 MNHEY and CDR2 SMNVEV (reference sequence). The CDR3 sequence is CASSWLTGAADTQYF. In DNA, the CDR3 is TGTGCCAGCAGTTGGCTGACAGGTGCCGCAGATACGCAGTATTTT.

This clonotype was counted only a few times. The chain carries TRBV20-1 and TRBJ2-1; TRBD2 might be the D (6 bases). Germline lookup yields CDR1 DFQATT and CDR2 SNEGSKA (reference sequence). The CDR3 extends over 14 amino acids. With 5 bases removed from V and 1 base from J, the gap between germline ends came to 12 bases. DNA for the CDR3: TGCAGTGCTCCGGGAGCTGTTTCCTACAATGAGCAGTTCTTC. Its protein product is CSAPGAVSYNEQFF.

The chain is built from TRBV18 and TRBJ2-5; 14 nucleotides match TRBD2. CDR1 is KGHSH and CDR2 is LQKENI in the germline V gene. The CDR3 spans 17 residues. V dropped 3 bases and J dropped 1; count of bases not matched to a gene: 4. CDR3 amino acids: CASSPGLAGVGQETQYF. CDR3 coding DNA: TGTGCCAGCTCACCGGGACTAGCGGGAGTAGGCCAAGAGACCCAGTACTTC.

This clonotype showed up just a few times. J is TRBJ1-5 and V is TRBV10-3; D not resolved. The germline V and J ends were trimmed by 5 bases and 6 bases, with 14 bases remaining between them. The germline V gene has CDR1 ENHRY and CDR2 SYGVKD. The CDR3 is 14 amino acids. In DNA form, the CDR3 reads TGTGCCATCAGTCCGAGGTCAGCGGCTCAGCCCCAGCATTTT. Translating gives CAISPRSAAQPQHF.

This sequence joins TRBV6-1 and TRBJ2-1; possibly TRBD2 for D (6 bases). The CDR3 is 15 residues long. The germline V gene encodes CDR1 MNHNS and CDR2 SASEGT. The V end lost 7 bases, the J end lost 4 bases, and 17 bases lay between the germline ends. CDR3 coding DNA: TGTGCCAGCACCAAGGAGGGGCGCGAGTACAATGAGCAGTTCTTC. Translated, it gives CASTKEGREYNEQFF.

This clonotype was seen more than once but under ten times. The chain carries TRBV30 and TRBJ1-2; no clear D gene. This CDR3 contains 13 residues. V was clipped by 0 bases and J by 5 bases, with 10 bases between them. Per germline, CDR1 GTSNPN and CDR2 SVGIG (reference sequence). Written as DNA, the CDR3 is TGTGCCTGGAGTGTAAACTACCTATATGGCTACACCTTC. This codes for CAWSVNYLYGYTF.

This clonotype was counted ten times or more. The chain joins TRBV6-1 to TRBJ2-1; 9 nucleotides match TRBD2. Looked up from germline, CDR1 is MNHNS and CDR2 is SASEGT. J was trimmed by 7 bases and V by 6 bases; bases with no gene match: 10. The CDR3 sequence is 15 residues long. The CDR3 region has the DNA TGTGCCAGCAGGGTTAGCGGGAGAATCTGGAATGAGCAGTTCTTC. Translated, it gives CASRVSGRIWNEQFF.

There are many counts of this clonotype. The chain is built from TRBV7-9 and TRBJ2-2; 10 nucleotides agree with TRBD2. With 3 bases clipped from V and 4 bases from J, the junction kept 5 bases outside the gene matches. Germline V CDR1 and CDR2: SEHNR, FQNEAQ (reference sequence). This CDR3 contains 16 residues. The CDR3, as DNA: TGTGCCAGCAGCTTGGCCGGGACTAGCGTCACCGGGGAGCTGTTTTTT. This encodes CASSLAGTSVTGELFF.

The V gene is TRBV12-3 or TRBV12-4, the J gene TRBJ2-1; possible D gene TRBD2, 5 bases. V was cut by 3 bases and J by 5 bases, with 17 bases left in between. The CDR3 has 16 amino acids. The CDR3 is CASSFLGLGNHNEQFF. The CDR3 nucleotides are TGTGCCAGCAGTTTTCTCGGACTGGGAAATCACAATGAGCAGTTCTTC.

The rearrangement links TRBV5-5 to TRBJ2-7; D not certain. V lost 2 bases to trimming and J lost 4 bases, with 13 bases between them. Germline V gives CDR1 SGHKS, CDR2 YYEKEE (reference sequence). The CDR3 runs to 14 residues. CDR3 sequence reads: CASSFGVAGYEQYF. The CDR3 DNA reads TGTGCCAGCAGCTTCGGTGTTGCAGGTTACGAGCAGTACTTC.

The V call is TRBV21-1, the J call TRBJ2-7; no check of the table's D call, TRBD1, against the DNA was made. TRBV21-1 is noted as a pseudogene. The CDR3 is made up of 11 amino acids. The CDR3 region has the DNA TGTGCCAGCAGCAAAACGACAGGGGGGAACTTC. Amino acids: CASSKTTGGNF.

V usage is TRBV18 and J usage is TRBJ2-7; tentatively, D is TRBD1 (5 bases). The V and J ends lost 5 bases and 4 bases respectively, with 15 bases between them. The CDR3 spans 14 residues. The germline V gene encodes CDR1 KGHSH and CDR2 LQKENI. The DNA of the CDR3 is TGTGCCAGCTCAGCTTTAAGGCAGGGATACGAGCAGTACTTC. Protein sequence: CASSALRQGYEQYF.

This clonotype has more than one count but fewer than ten. The chain uses TRBV7-6 and TRBJ1-6; 7 nucleotides agree with TRBD1. Germline V gives CDR1 SGHVS, CDR2 FNYEAQ. V trimming: 5 bases; J trimming: 2 bases; junction bases outside the gene matches: 3. The CDR3 has 15 amino acids. The CDR3 DNA reads as TGTGCCAGCAGCCAAACAGGGGCCTATAATTCACCCCTCCACTTT. It encodes CASSQTGAYNSPLHF.

This clonotype appeared a few times. The chain carries TRBV9 and TRBJ2-1; D possibly corresponds to TRBD2 (6 bases). Trimming took off 1 base at V and 7 bases at J, with 12 bases between the two ends. The CDR3 runs 14 residues. The germline CDR1 and CDR2 sequences are SGDLS and YYNGEE. CDR3: CASSVYGSRNEQFF. The CDR3, as DNA: TGTGCCAGCAGCGTATACGGGAGTAGGAATGAGCAGTTCTTC.

V and J are TRBV29-1 and TRBJ2-1, with 12 nucleotides matching TRBD2. This CDR3 region has 15 residues. CDR1 is SQVTM, CDR2 ANQGSEA, per germline. V trimming: 4 bases; J trimming: 6 bases; junction bases outside the gene matches: 7. The CDR3 is CSVAPTSGSFNEQFF. CDR3 nucleotides: TGCAGCGTTGCCCCGACTAGCGGGAGCTTCAATGAGCAGTTCTTC.

The genes are TRBV27 and TRBJ2-1; 13 bases map to TRBD2. CDR3 length equals 17 residues. Germline CDR1 is MNHEY and CDR2 is SMNVEV (reference sequence). The V gene end was trimmed by 0 bases and the J gene end by 6 bases; junction bases not matched to a gene: 5. CDR3 nucleotides: TGTGCCAGCAGTTTATCGGGACTAGCGGGACCCTGCAATGAGCAGTTCTTC. Its protein product is CASSLSGLAGPCNEQFF.

The rearrangement uses TRBV5-6 and TRBJ2-1; TRBD2 aligns across 8 bases. Germline V gene data show CDR1 as SGHDT and CDR2 as YYEEEE. The trim removed 4 bases at V and 8 bases at J, leaving 8 bases unmatched. The CDR3 extends over 14 amino acids. The CDR3 loop reads CASSNLSGKHEQFF. The DNA for the CDR3 is TGTGCCAGCAGCAACCTTAGCGGGAAACATGAGCAGTTCTTC. Using reference TRBV5-6 and TRBJ2-1 for the parts outside the CDR3, the full variable domain is DAGVTQSPTHLIKTRGQQVTLRCSPKSGHDTVSWYQQALGQGPQFIFQYYEEEERQRGNFPDRFSGHQFPNYSSELNVNALLLGDSALYLCASSNLSGKHEQFFGPGTRLTVL.

This clonotype was seen more than once but under ten times. This sequence joins TRBV7-3 and TRBJ2-1, with 13 bases aligning to TRBD2. Germline V gene data show CDR1 as SGHTA and CDR2 as FQGTGA. The CDR3 spans 15 residues. Trimming cost V 3 bases and J 8 bases; bases outside gene matches: 4. The CDR3 region is CASSFTSGGDYEQFF. CDR3 nucleotide sequence: TGTGCCAGCAGCTTCACTAGCGGGGGGGATTATGAGCAGTTCTTC.

This clonotype was observed a handful of times. The chain uses TRBV20-1 and TRBJ2-1; 7 nucleotides align to TRBD2. V trimming: 3 bases; J trimming: 2 bases; junction bases outside the gene matches: 4. The CDR3 is 14 residues long. Germline V CDR1 and CDR2: DFQATT, SNEGSKA (reference sequence). The CDR3 coding sequence is TGCAGTGCTAGTGGGGAGGGCCCCTACAATGAGCAGTTCTTC. This encodes CSASGEGPYNEQFF.